Presented here are 2 T cell receptor beta chains from one specimen sequenced in a study of blood T cells in healthy people across ages. With a J-beta primer mix and a sample-barcoded 5' primer, a second PCR ran about 6 to 11 cycles. One entry per CDR3 protein results from TCRdb running MiXCR on the 5' RACE reads. The sample holds around 940,000 distinct CDR3 sequences, about 51% seen once. What was sequenced was blood. These receptors all stem from a woman aged 60-70 years in good health.

This clonotype was counted only a few times. V gene TRBV7-9 combines with J gene TRBJ2-7; 9 nucleotides align to TRBD2. V lost 4 bases and J lost 2; bases outside the gene matches: 9. This CDR3 is built from 16 residues. CDR1 SEHNR and CDR2 FQNEAQ come from the germline V gene (reference sequence). The CDR3 loop reads CASSSALGLATYEQYF. Here the CDR3 DNA reads TGTGCCAGCAGCTCAGCGCTAGGACTAGCGACCTACGAGCAGTACTTC.

This clonotype was recorded a few times. V is TRBV25-1 and J is TRBJ2-7; 9 bases are a match to TRBD2. V lost 2 bases to trimming and J lost 0 bases; unmatched junction nucleotides: 8. The CDR3 spans 17 residues. Germline CDR1 reads MGHDK; CDR2 reads SYGVNS. The CDR3 sequence is CASSESAGGPSSYEQYF. CDR3 nucleotides: TGTGCCAGCAGTGAAAGTGCGGGAGGGCCTAGCTCCTACGAGCAGTACTTC.